The sequence of this T cell receptor beta chain was determined in a study of blood T cell repertoires in COVID-19. Study-level background: Whether acute or convalescent, the COVID-19 samples came from the United States, Italy and Spain.

This table comes from immunoSEQ multiplex PCR, and its TCRdb copy is limited to in-frame clones, with some not included. The sample has 150,000 to 200,000 clones, roughly 88% seen once. Per the germline V gene, CDR1 is GTSNPN and CDR2 is SVGIG (reference sequence). The CDR3 sequence is 12 residues long. The V end was cut by 2 bases, the J end by 4 bases, with 9 bases between. The source material was peripheral blood. The chain joins TRBV30 to TRBJ2-7; D perhaps matches TRBD2 (6 bases). The TCR comes from a man aged 18 to 30 with COVID-19, enrolled during active disease. CDR3: CAWSRSGYEQYF. The CDR3 DNA is TGTGCCTGGAGTCGTAGCGGTTACGAGCAGTACTTC.